The source of this TCR beta chain is a study of beta chain features in type 1 diabetes. The study's findings and limits: TCRB CDR3s were moderately but significantly shorter in Type 1 diabetes patients in all four CD4+ subsets.

As concerns this clone: The antigen is unknown.

Reverse transcription of all isolated RNA meant that expressed TCRB transcripts were sequenced. Libraries were prepared by immunoSEQ multiplex PCR; TCRdb keeps only in-frame clonotypes and omits some of them. The sample has around 690,000 clones, roughly an eighth seen once; the top ten hold 0.095% to 0.15%. The germline V gene encodes CDR1 MNHEY and CDR2 SMNVEV (reference sequence). The V end was cut by 6 bases, the J end by 0 bases, with 20 bases between. This CDR3 has 17 residues. The J gene is TRBJ1-1, the V gene TRBV27, with unresolved D. Sequencing input: naive CD4+ T cells from blood. This TCR derives from a man aged 25-45 years with type 1 diabetes. The CDR3 DNA reads as TGTGCCAGCAGCCCTCGGGCGGGTTTTTCTTTGAACACTGAAGCTTTCTTT. It codes for CASSPRAGFSLNTEAFF.